The T cell receptor beta chain described here comes from a study of CD8+CD57+ T cells in acquired aplastic anemia. V lost 0 bases and J lost 1, with 13 bases in between. This CDR3 has 17 amino acids. The germline gives CDR1 SGHNT, CDR2 YYREEE (reference sequence). Only patients with CD8+CD57+ cell expansion on flow cytometry were chosen for sequencing. In its sample, this clonotype was seen a few times. Genomic DNA served as template for TCR beta VDJ and CDR3 profiling. TCRdb re-called the reads with MiXCR, one entry per CDR3 protein. Found here are about 150,000 distinct CDR3 sequences, 40% to 55% of them singletons; the top ten hold about 2.9%.

Material for sequencing was sorted CD4+, CD8+, or CD8+CD57+ T cells (not recorded which) from PBMCs. This TCR was recovered from a human donor with aplastic anemia. The V call is TRBV5-4, the J call TRBJ2-2; D not resolved. The CDR3 is CASSLGLLTGNTGELFF. CDR3 DNA: TGTGCCAGCAGCTTGGGGCTACTGACCGGGAACACCGGGGAGCTGTTTTTT.